The 29 T cell receptor beta chains below come from one sample, sequenced in a study of CD8 T cells in Susac syndrome (dated by TCRdb to between 2017 and 2020). The library was prepared using the immunoSEQ multiplex PCR assay. RNA was extracted using the RNeasy kit, and roughly 0.45 to 1 ug of the RNA was reverse transcribed with random hexamers. The public reads were run again by TCRdb, first through fastp at Q25 and then through MiXCR, and only productive beta chains were kept. Identical CDR3 protein sequences are pooled into one entry, listed with their most common genes and DNA. The sample table lists about 120,000 distinct CDR3 sequences, around 90% of them with a count of one. Clones ranked in the top ten supply roughly 0.14% of the sample. The specimen sequenced was CD4+ T cells from PBMCs. These receptors were collected from a human donor in good health.

The table lists this clonotype with a count of one. The genes are TRBV5-1 and TRBJ1-4; no clear D gene. The germline V and J ends were trimmed by 2 bases and 0 bases, with 5 bases remaining between them. This CDR3 is 14 amino acids long. The V gene's germline CDR1 is SGHRS and CDR2 YFSETQ. In DNA form, the CDR3 reads TGCGCCAGCAGCTTCGAGGCAACTAATGAAAAACTGTTTTTT. It yields the protein CASSFEATNEKLFF. Using reference TRBV5-1 and TRBJ1-4 for the parts outside the CDR3, the full variable domain is KAGVTQTPRYLIKTRGQQVTLSCSPISGHRSVSWYQQTPGQGLQFLFEYFSETQRNKGNFPGRFSGRQFSNSRSEMNVSTLELGDSALYLCASSFEATNEKLFFGSGTQLSVL.

This sequence joins TRBV7-2 and TRBJ2-7, with D possibly TRBD2 on 5 matching bases. Trimming stripped 5 bases from V and 8 bases from J, with 19 bases between. Germline values: CDR1 SGHTA, CDR2 FQGNSA. This CDR3 has 14 residues. This CDR3 reads CASSPQFGTGKQYF. The CDR3 nucleotides read TGTGCCAGCAGCCCCCAGTTCGGTACGGGAAAGCAGTACTTC.

The V and J genes are TRBV7-2 and TRBJ2-3, with TRBD1 as a possible D gene (6 bases). The germline V gene encodes CDR1 SGHTA and CDR2 FQGNSA. Between the trimmed V and J ends, which lost 5 bases and 0 bases, there was a span of 12 bases. This CDR3 has 15 amino acids. This CDR3 is CASSGTGRSTDTQYF. CDR3 sequence (DNA): TGTGCCAGCAGCGGTACAGGGCGAAGCACAGATACGCAGTATTTT.

The gene calls are TRBV20-1 and TRBJ2-5; D is ambiguous. The germline V gene encodes CDR1 DFQATT and CDR2 SNEGSKA (reference sequence). This CDR3 has 12 amino acids. Trimming took 8 bases from V and 5 from J, leaving 15 bases between them. CDR3 protein: CSTFLGVETQYF. The CDR3 coding sequence is TGCAGTACTTTCTTGGGTGTCGAGACCCAGTACTTC.

The rearrangement joins TRBV6-2 or TRBV6-3 to TRBJ1-6; 10 bases align to TRBD1. This CDR3 is built from 16 residues. The V gene end was trimmed by 2 bases and the J gene end by 6 bases; junction bases not matched to a gene: 4. Germline V gene lookup returns CDR1 MNHEY and CDR2 SVGEGT. CDR3 in amino acids: CASSYADRGSNSPLHF. The CDR3 region has the DNA TGTGCCAGCAGTTACGCGGACAGGGGGAGTAATTCACCCCTCCACTTT.

The chain uses TRBV2 and TRBJ1-1; TRBD1 might be the D (6 bases). V lost 5 bases and J lost 0, with 13 bases in between. The germline CDR1 and CDR2 sequences are SNHLY and FYNNEI. The CDR3 length is 15 residues. The CDR3 DNA is TGTGCCAGCAGTCGCCGGGACACCATGAACACTGAAGCTTTCTTT. This sequence encodes CASSRRDTMNTEAFF.

The rearrangement joins TRBV14 to TRBJ2-5; TRBD2 matches at 7 bases. Germline V CDR1 and CDR2: SGHDN, FVKESK. There are 15 residues in the CDR3. V trimming: 3 bases; J trimming: 5 bases; junction bases outside the gene matches: 9. In nucleotides, the CDR3 is TGTGCCAGCAGCCAGCCGGGAGGAGTCTCGGAGACCCAGTACTTC. The encoded protein is CASSQPGGVSETQYF.

The rearrangement links TRBV3-1 to TRBJ2-1; D may be TRBD2 (5 bases). The CDR3 spans 12 residues. Per the germline V gene, CDR1 is LGHDT and CDR2 is YNNKEL (reference sequence). V shed 4 bases and J shed 12 bases, with 13 bases lying between them. CDR3 bases: TGTGCCAGCAGCCCGCTGGGCCGGGGGCAGTTCTTC. As protein: CASSPLGRGQFF.

This chain links TRBV30 with TRBJ2-5; 7 positions match TRBD1. Looked up from germline, CDR1 is GTSNPN and CDR2 is SVGIG (reference sequence). The CDR3 has 14 amino acids. The junction had 11 bases not matched to a gene; V was cut back by 5 bases and J by 5 bases. The CDR3 sequence is CAWAEAQGLETQYF. CDR3 in DNA: TGTGCCTGGGCCGAAGCACAGGGGTTGGAGACCCAGTACTTC. Full variable domain (remainder filled in from reference TRBV30 and TRBJ2-5): SQTIHQWPATLVQPVGSPLSLECTVEGTSNPNLYWYRQAAGRGLQLLFYSVGIGQISSEVPQNLSASRPQDRQFILSSKKLLLSDSGFYLCAWAEAQGLETQYFGPGTRLLVL.

The chain links TRBV5-1 to TRBJ2-1; 14 nucleotides line up with TRBD2. V lost 4 bases and J lost 7; bases outside the gene matches: 10. Germline values: CDR1 SGHRS, CDR2 YFSETQ. The CDR3 consists of 17 residues. CDR3 in amino acids: CASSRPGLAGAGNEQFF. The CDR3 DNA sequence: TGCGCCAGCAGCCGCCCGGGACTAGCGGGAGCGGGTAATGAGCAGTTCTTC.

The chain is built from TRBV6-2 or TRBV6-3 and TRBJ1-2, with 8 bases aligning to TRBD1. Germline V gives CDR1 MNHEY, CDR2 SVGEGT. Unmatched junction bases numbered 5, after V lost 6 bases and J lost 8 bases. This CDR3 has 12 residues. The CDR3 nucleotides read TGTGCCAGCAGGGACAGGGTCGACGGCTACACCTTC. Amino acids: CASRDRVDGYTF.

The chain uses TRBV3-1 and TRBJ2-3; D may be TRBD2 (5 bases). CDR1 is LGHDT, CDR2 YNNKEL, per germline (reference sequence). The CDR3 is 13 amino acids. Trimming cost V 7 bases and J 11 bases, with 19 bases left between them. CDR3 DNA: TGTGCCAGCACCGCGGGCCGCGACATCCGGCAGTATTTT. Translation gives CASTAGRDIRQYF.

The rearrangement joins TRBV5-5 to TRBJ2-4; TRBD1 aligns across 11 bases. Unmatched junction bases numbered 11, after V lost 6 bases and J lost 3 bases. Germline lookup yields CDR1 SGHKS and CDR2 YYEKEE (reference sequence). The CDR3 sequence is 17 residues long. Here the CDR3 DNA reads TGTGCCAGCAATGGAGGACAGGGGGCATCAGGCAAAAACATTCAGTACTTC. Encoded protein: CASNGGQGASGKNIQYF.

This chain uses TRBV29-1 with TRBJ1-1; 8 positions match TRBD1. The CDR3 has 13 residues. Germline V gives CDR1 SQVTM, CDR2 ANQGSEA. V lost 3 bases to trimming and J lost 1 base; unmatched junction nucleotides: 1. CDR3 protein: CSVEGTGNTEAFF. Written as DNA, the CDR3 is TGCAGCGTTGAGGGGACAGGGAACACTGAAGCTTTCTTT.

The chain is built from TRBV7-2 and TRBJ2-5; D may be TRBD2 (5 bases). Deletions cut 1 base from V and 4 bases from J, with 7 bases between. Germline V gives CDR1 SGHTA, CDR2 FQGNSA. CDR3 length equals 13 residues. For the CDR3, the DNA is TGTGCCAGCAGCTTAGGCGGGTTAGAGACCCAGTACTTC. This codes for CASSLGGLETQYF.

The chain joins TRBV6-6 to TRBJ1-4; D perhaps matches TRBD1 (5 bases). CDR3 size: 14 residues. The germline V gene encodes CDR1 MNHNY and CDR2 SVGAGI (reference sequence). The V gene lost 5 bases and the J gene lost 7 bases, with 14 bases spanning the gap. The CDR3 here is CASSKSQGSEKLFF. The CDR3 nucleotides are TGTGCCAGCAGTAAATCGCAGGGAAGTGAAAAACTGTTTTTT.

The V gene is TRBV20-1, the J gene TRBJ2-7; 7 positions match TRBD1. This CDR3 is 15 amino acids long. V lost 3 bases, J lost 7 bases, and 15 bases stayed unmatched. Per germline, CDR1 DFQATT and CDR2 SNEGSKA (reference sequence). CDR3 DNA: TGCAGTGCTAGCCGACTCTTAACAGGGGTGGGAGAGCAGTACTTC. This codes for CSASRLLTGVGEQYF.

This sequence joins TRBV20-1 and TRBJ1-1; no clear D. Per germline, CDR1 DFQATT and CDR2 SNEGSKA (reference sequence). CDR3 length: 12 amino acids. The germline V and J ends were trimmed by 3 bases and 2 bases, with 7 bases remaining between them. In nucleotides, the CDR3 is TGCAGTGCTAGGGAGGGTAACACTGAAGCTTTCTTT. Amino acids: CSAREGNTEAFF.

This clonotype has only one observation. CDR3 in DNA: TGTGCCAGCAGTTACCGGCAGCACTATGGCTACACCTTC. Its translation is CASSYRQHYGYTF. The chain employs TRBV6-2 or TRBV6-3 and TRBJ1-2, with D unresolved. Germline loops: CDR1 MNHEY, CDR2 SVGEGT. With 2 bases removed from V and 3 bases from J, the gap between germline ends came to 7 bases. This CDR3 has 13 amino acids.

The rearrangement links TRBV7-2 to TRBJ1-2; TRBD1 aligns across 9 bases. The V gene's germline CDR1 is SGHTA and CDR2 FQGNSA. V lost 5 bases to trimming and J lost 8 bases; unmatched junction nucleotides: 18. The CDR3 runs to 17 residues. The CDR3 coding sequence is TGTGCCAGCAGCGTCACAGGGGGCCCACCCCTCTATAGAGGCTACACCTTC. Encoded protein: CASSVTGGPPLYRGYTF. The variable domain in full, completed from reference TRBV7-2 and TRBJ1-2, reads GAGVSQSPSNKVTEKGKDVELRCDPISGHTALYWYRQSLGQGLEFLIYFQGNSAPDKSGLPSDRFSAERTGGSVSTLTIQRTQQEDSAVYLCASSVTGGPPLYRGYTFGSGTRLTVV.

The genes are TRBV29-1 and TRBJ2-4; 9 bases are a match to TRBD1. The CDR3 consists of 12 residues. CDR1 and CDR2 (germline): SQVTM, ANQGSEA. The J segment lost 6 bases and the V segment lost 7 bases, leaving 4 bases of the junction unmatched. The CDR3 spells CSAKGQGNIQYF. CDR3 in DNA: TGCAGCGCCAAGGGACAGGGAAACATTCAGTACTTC.

The chain has TRBV6-4 and TRBJ2-3; TRBD2 aligns across 11 bases. V trimming: 0 bases; J trimming: 4 bases; junction bases outside the gene matches: 6. This CDR3 is 17 amino acids long. Germline V gives CDR1 MRHNA, CDR2 SNTAGT. The DNA for the CDR3 is TGTGCCAGCAGTGACTCGAGTCTAGCGGGAGGTTCAGATACGCAGTATTTT. Translated, it gives CASSDSSLAGGSDTQYF.

The V call is TRBV7-9, the J call TRBJ2-1, with 12 bases fitting TRBD2. J lost 6 bases, V lost 4 bases, and 10 bases had no gene match. This CDR3 has 17 amino acids. CDR1 is SEHNR and CDR2 is FQNEAQ in the germline V gene (reference sequence). In DNA, the CDR3 is TGTGCCAGCAGCTCGACTAGCGGGAGTCGGGCAATCAATGAGCAGTTCTTC. As protein: CASSSTSGSRAINEQFF.

The V call is TRBV11-1, the J call TRBJ2-1; 10 bases are a match to TRBD2. The V and J ends lost 5 bases and 5 bases, in that order; junction bases with no gene match: 9. The CDR3 loop spans 16 amino acids. Germline CDR1 is SGHAT and CDR2 is FQDESV (reference sequence). CDR3 DNA: TGTGCCAGCAGCCGCCGACTAGCGGGTCTTAACAATGAGCAGTTCTTC. Its protein product is CASSRRLAGLNNEQFF.

The CDR3: CASWTGGTGTQYF. The CDR3 coding sequence is TGTGCCAGCTGGACTGGAGGGACGGGGACCCAGTACTTC. J is TRBJ2-5 and V is TRBV6-2 or TRBV6-3; weak D call: TRBD2 (6 bases). The V gene's germline CDR1 is MNHEY and CDR2 SVGEGT. CDR3 size: 13 residues. V was shortened by 8 bases and J by 7 bases, with 17 bases between the two germline ends.

The chain recombines TRBV6-2 or TRBV6-3 with TRBJ2-2; D unclear. The V end was cut by 7 bases, the J end by 1 base, with 4 bases between. In germline, CDR1 is MNHEY, CDR2 SVGEGT. The CDR3 is 12 amino acids. CDR3 sequence (DNA): TGTGCCAGCATACGGAACACCGGGGAGCTGTTTTTT. This translates into CASIRNTGELFF.

V and J are TRBV7-2 and TRBJ2-5, with 9 bases identical to TRBD2. The CDR3 extends over 14 amino acids. V lost 5 bases to trimming and J lost 5 bases; unmatched junction nucleotides: 6. Per the germline V gene, CDR1 is SGHTA and CDR2 is FQGNSA. The CDR3 reads CASSSIAGAETQYF. The CDR3, as DNA: TGTGCCAGCAGCAGTATAGCGGGGGCGGAGACCCAGTACTTC.

This chain uses TRBV28 with TRBJ1-4, with a possible D match to TRBD1 (6 bases). In germline, CDR1 is MDHEN, CDR2 SYDVKM. The CDR3 runs 16 residues. Trimming removed 6 bases from V and 0 bases from J, with 14 bases in between. The CDR3 loop reads CASRTEAGATNEKLFF. The CDR3 DNA is TGTGCCAGCAGGACTGAAGCAGGGGCAACTAATGAAAAACTGTTTTTT.

The chain joins TRBV7-9 to TRBJ1-4; 7 nucleotides align to TRBD1. The CDR3 covers 15 residues. The trim removed 5 bases at V and 1 base at J, leaving 4 bases unmatched. Germline V gene data show CDR1 as SEHNR and CDR2 as FQNEAQ (reference sequence). The CDR3 DNA is TGTGCCAGCAGCCCGGGGACAGTAACTAATGAAAAACTGTTTTTT. Amino acid sequence: CASSPGTVTNEKLFF.